This entry concerns a single TCR beta chain. The data belong to a study of blood T cell repertoires in COVID-19. For the study at large: Collection of acute and convalescent COVID-19 samples took place in the United States, Italy and Spain. The cDNA or gDNA used as material had been derived from T cells, B-cell-depleted T cells, or PBMCs.

This CDR3 comprises 13 residues. Trimming removed 2 bases at V and 9 bases at J, with 13 bases between. CDR1 is MRHNA, CDR2 SNTAGT, per germline. Original handling: Scientists estimated how many nucleated cells there were by amplifying reference gene primers. Profiling relied on immunoSEQ multiplex PCR, and the TCRdb table lists in-frame clones only, not all of them. Clonal size and the V and J genes are those of that table, whereas D and trimming came from the DNA. The repertoire has approximately 480,000 clones, roughly 89% of them found once; the top ten carry about 1%. Seattle-derived patients entered the study during active infection and were followed longitudinally.

The chain carries TRBV6-4 and TRBJ1-2; D is ambiguous. The specimen was peripheral blood. The clonotype originates from a man aged 18 to 29 with COVID-19, enrolled during active disease. The CDR3 region has the DNA TGTGCCAGCAGTGACGACAACGCCTTGAGCTACACCTTC. Its translation: CASSDDNALSYTF.